This T cell receptor beta chain was sequenced in a study of T cells in tumors after PD-1 blockade. At the level of the study: Some patients also took daily vismodegib 150 mg during anti-PD-1 treatment. Study-level results: Blood contained about 40% of the tumor's TCR clonotypes.

Germline CDR1 LGHDT, CDR2 YNNKEL (reference sequence). V was cut by 0 bases and J by 8 bases, with 17 bases left in between. CDR3 size: 16 residues. Using immunoSEQ multiplex PCR, the repertoire was profiled, and TCRdb retains in-frame clones only, with some absent. The table lists 5,000 to 6,500 clones, 80% to 85% of them singletons, with 48% in the top ten. Input was about 550 ng to 6,500 ng of genomic DNA from tumor or blood. With respect to this clone: Its target is not known.

The source is a human donor with advanced basal cell or squamous cell carcinoma (not recorded which). The specimen was PBMCs, collected after anti-PD-1 therapy. This chain links TRBV3-1 (or the pseudogene TRBV3-2) with TRBJ2-1; no reliable D call. The CDR3 region has the DNA TGTGCCAGCAGCCAAGACCCGGGTCGCGGTTGGCATGAGCAGTTCTTC. Amino acids: CASSQDPGRGWHEQFF.